Below are 10 T cell receptor beta chains sequenced from a single sample in a study of T cell changes during pregnancy in multiple sclerosis. Only in-frame clones appear in the TCRdb table, and some are missing; sequencing was by immunoSEQ multiplex PCR. The table lists 50,000 or so clones, 85% to 95% of them singletons. The specimen was CD4+ T cells from peripheral blood mononuclear cells, collected in the third trimester of pregnancy. Receptor source: a female donor with multiple sclerosis, enrolled in a pregnancy study.

The chain uses TRBV27 and TRBJ2-3, with a weak D call TRBD1 (6 bases). The ends were cut back, 6 bases at V and 3 bases at J, with 16 bases in the middle. Looked up from germline, CDR1 is MNHEY and CDR2 is SMNVEV (reference sequence). This CDR3 is built from 15 residues. The CDR3 bases are TGTGCCAGCAGCCTCGGGACACCGAGGACAGATACGCAGTATTTT. Its protein is CASSLGTPRTDTQYF.

J is TRBJ2-7 and V is TRBV11-3; D may be TRBD1 (6 bases). The CDR3 runs to 14 residues. Trimming took 1 base from V and 3 from J, leaving 10 bases between them. Germline V gives CDR1 SGHNT, CDR2 YENEEA. CDR3 sequence: CASSLAGGSYEQYF. CDR3 nucleotides: TGTGCCAGCAGCTTAGCTGGGGGCAGCTACGAGCAGTACTTC.

The J gene is TRBJ2-5, the V gene TRBV5-4, with 11 bases that match TRBD2. The CDR3 is 15 residues long. Germline V gives CDR1 SGHNT, CDR2 YYREEE (reference sequence). After removal of 3 bases from V and 2 bases from J, the junction contained 3 bases not matched to a gene. DNA of the CDR3: TGTGCCAGCAGCTCGACTAGCGGGGCACAAGAGACCCAGTACTTC. It encodes CASSSTSGAQETQYF.

The rearrangement uses TRBV19 and TRBJ2-2; 7 bases are shared with TRBD1. Germline V CDR1 and CDR2: LNHDA, SQIVND (reference sequence). The length of the CDR3 is 14 residues. Trimming cost V 10 bases and J 7 bases; bases outside gene matches: 12. Here the CDR3 DNA reads TGTGCCACTAGGGGGACAGTGAGTGACGGGGAGCTGTTTTTT. It translates to CATRGTVSDGELFF.

The gene calls are TRBV18 and TRBJ2-3; D is unclear. The germline V gene encodes CDR1 KGHSH and CDR2 LQKENI. V lost 9 bases and J lost 5, with 18 bases in between. The CDR3 contains 14 residues. CDR3 coding DNA: TGTGCCAGTTCCCCCTTTAGGAGCGAAGATACGCAGTATTTT. Its translation: CASSPFRSEDTQYF.

V and J are TRBV11-2 and TRBJ1-1; D unclear. CDR1 and CDR2 from the germline V gene are SGHAT and FQNNGV. The CDR3 extends over 16 amino acids. V was shortened by 1 base and J by 1 base, with 13 bases between the two germline ends. This CDR3 is CASSLGRSERNTEAFF. As DNA, the CDR3 is TGTGCCAGCAGCTTAGGGAGGTCCGAGCGGAACACTGAAGCTTTCTTT.

The V and J genes are TRBV19 and TRBJ2-5, with 11 positions matching TRBD2. CDR1 is LNHDA and CDR2 is SQIVND in the germline V gene (reference sequence). The length of the CDR3 is 17 residues. After removal of 6 bases from V and 6 bases from J, the junction contained 15 bases not matched to a gene. This CDR3 reads CASSEGMLAGGEKTQYF. CDR3 in DNA: TGTGCCAGTAGCGAGGGTATGCTAGCGGGGGGTGAAAAGACCCAGTACTTC.

The CDR3 coding sequence is TGTGCCAGTCGACAACGGGGGAGCTCCTACAATGAGCAGTTCTTC. Residues: CASRQRGSSYNEQFF. J is TRBJ2-1 and V is TRBV19; tentatively, D is TRBD2 (6 bases). The germline V gene has CDR1 LNHDA and CDR2 SQIVND (reference sequence). The CDR3 sequence is 15 residues long. V lost 8 bases and J 0 bases, leaving 14 bases between the germline ends.

This sequence joins TRBV7-3 and TRBJ2-7; 10 bases align to TRBD2. V was clipped by 4 bases and J by 5 bases; unmatched bases: 8. Germline V gene lookup returns CDR1 SGHTA and CDR2 FQGTGA. This CDR3 contains 15 residues. CDR3 in amino acids: CASSSPGLATHEQYF. The CDR3 DNA reads TGTGCCAGCAGCTCCCCGGGACTAGCGACCCACGAGCAGTACTTC.

The chain joins TRBV6-1 to TRBJ1-1; no clear D. Trimming pared 8 bases from V and 1 base from J, leaving 8 bases between. Looked up from germline, CDR1 is MNHNS and CDR2 is SASEGT. This CDR3 has 12 residues. The CDR3: CASSQTNTEAFF. The CDR3 region has the DNA TGTGCCAGCTCACAGACGAACACTGAAGCTTTCTTT.